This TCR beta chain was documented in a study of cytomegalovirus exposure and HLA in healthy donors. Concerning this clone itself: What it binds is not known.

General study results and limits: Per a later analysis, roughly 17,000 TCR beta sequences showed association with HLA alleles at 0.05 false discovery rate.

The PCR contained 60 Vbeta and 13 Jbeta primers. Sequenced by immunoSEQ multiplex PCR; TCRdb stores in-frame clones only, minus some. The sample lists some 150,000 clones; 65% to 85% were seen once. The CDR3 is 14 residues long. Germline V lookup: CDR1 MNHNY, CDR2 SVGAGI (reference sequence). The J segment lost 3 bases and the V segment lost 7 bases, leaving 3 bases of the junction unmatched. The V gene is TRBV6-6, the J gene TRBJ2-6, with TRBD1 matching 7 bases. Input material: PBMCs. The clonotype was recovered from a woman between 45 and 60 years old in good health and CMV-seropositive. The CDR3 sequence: CASKRQGGANVLTF. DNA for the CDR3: TGTGCCAGCAAACGACAGGGTGGGGCCAACGTCCTGACTTTC.